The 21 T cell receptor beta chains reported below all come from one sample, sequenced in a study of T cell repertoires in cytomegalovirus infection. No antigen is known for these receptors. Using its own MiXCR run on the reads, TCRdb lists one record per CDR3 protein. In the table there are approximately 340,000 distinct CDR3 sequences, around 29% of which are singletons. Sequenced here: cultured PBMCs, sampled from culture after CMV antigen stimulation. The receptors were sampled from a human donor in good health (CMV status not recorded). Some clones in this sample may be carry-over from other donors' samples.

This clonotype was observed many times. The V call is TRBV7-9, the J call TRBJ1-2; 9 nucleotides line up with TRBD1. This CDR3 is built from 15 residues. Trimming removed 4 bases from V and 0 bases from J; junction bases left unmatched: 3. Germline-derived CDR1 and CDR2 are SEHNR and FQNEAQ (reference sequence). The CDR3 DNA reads TGTGCCAGCAGCTGGGGGGACAGGGCTAACTATGGCTACACCTTC. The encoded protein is CASSWGDRANYGYTF.

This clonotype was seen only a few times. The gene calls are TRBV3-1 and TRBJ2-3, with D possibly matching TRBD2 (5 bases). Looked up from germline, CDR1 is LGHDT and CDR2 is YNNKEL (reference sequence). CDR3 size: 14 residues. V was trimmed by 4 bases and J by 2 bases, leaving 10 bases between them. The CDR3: CASSRLGDTDTQYF. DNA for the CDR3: TGTGCCAGCAGCCGCCTGGGAGACACAGATACGCAGTATTTT.

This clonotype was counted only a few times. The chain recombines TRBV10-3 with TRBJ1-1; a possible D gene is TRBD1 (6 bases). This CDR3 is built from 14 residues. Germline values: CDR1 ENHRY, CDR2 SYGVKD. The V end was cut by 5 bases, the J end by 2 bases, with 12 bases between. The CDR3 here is CAISPGQQNTEAFF. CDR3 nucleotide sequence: TGTGCCATCAGTCCGGGACAACAAAACACTGAAGCTTTCTTT.

This CDR3 is CAISEPARTGEETQYF. CDR3 sequence (DNA): TGTGCCATCAGTGAGCCCGCGAGGACAGGAGAAGAGACCCAGTACTTC. The chain joins TRBV10-3 to TRBJ2-5; 7 positions agree with TRBD1. CDR3 length equals 16 residues. The germline gives CDR1 ENHRY, CDR2 SYGVKD. Losses at the gene ends were 2 bases for V and 3 bases for J; bases not matched to a gene: 9.

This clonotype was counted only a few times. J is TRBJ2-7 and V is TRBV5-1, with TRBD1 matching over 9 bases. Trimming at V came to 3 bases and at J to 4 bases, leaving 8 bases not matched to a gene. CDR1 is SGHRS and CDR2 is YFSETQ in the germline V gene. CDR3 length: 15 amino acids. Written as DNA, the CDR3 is TGCGCCAGCAGCTCAAGTGAACAGGGGGCGTACGAGCAGTACTTC. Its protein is CASSSSEQGAYEQYF.

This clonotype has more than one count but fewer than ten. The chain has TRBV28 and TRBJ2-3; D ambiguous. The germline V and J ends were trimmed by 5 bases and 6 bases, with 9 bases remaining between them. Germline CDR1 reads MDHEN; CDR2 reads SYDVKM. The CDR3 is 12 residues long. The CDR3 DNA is TGTGCCAGCAGTCGCGACGCCGATACGCAGTATTTT. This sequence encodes CASSRDADTQYF.

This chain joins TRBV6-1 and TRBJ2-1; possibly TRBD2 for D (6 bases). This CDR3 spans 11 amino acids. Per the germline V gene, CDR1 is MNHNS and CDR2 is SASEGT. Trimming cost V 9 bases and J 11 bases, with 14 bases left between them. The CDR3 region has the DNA TGTGCCAGTACCGGACTAACTCAGCAGTTCTTC. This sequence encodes CASTGLTQQFF.

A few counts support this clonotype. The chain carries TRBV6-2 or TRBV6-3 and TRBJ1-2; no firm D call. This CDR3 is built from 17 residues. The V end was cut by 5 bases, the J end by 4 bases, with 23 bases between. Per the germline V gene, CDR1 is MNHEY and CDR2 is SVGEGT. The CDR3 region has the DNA TGTGCCAGCAGTAGAAACACCATAGCGACTACCGCCTATGGCTACACCTTC. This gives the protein CASSRNTIATTAYGYTF.

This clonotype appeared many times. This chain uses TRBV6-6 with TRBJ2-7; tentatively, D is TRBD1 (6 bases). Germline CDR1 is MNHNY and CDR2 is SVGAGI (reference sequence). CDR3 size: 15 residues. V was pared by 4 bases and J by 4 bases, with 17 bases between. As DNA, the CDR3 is TGTGCCAGCAGTTCTGGGACACTAGGGGGATACGAGCAGTACTTC. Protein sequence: CASSSGTLGGYEQYF.

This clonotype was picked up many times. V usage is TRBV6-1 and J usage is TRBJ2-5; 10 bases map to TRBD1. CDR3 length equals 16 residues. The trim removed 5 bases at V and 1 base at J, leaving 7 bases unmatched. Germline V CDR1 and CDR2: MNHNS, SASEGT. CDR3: CASSTLTGGGQETQYF. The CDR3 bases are TGTGCCAGCAGTACCCTGACAGGGGGCGGCCAAGAGACCCAGTACTTC.

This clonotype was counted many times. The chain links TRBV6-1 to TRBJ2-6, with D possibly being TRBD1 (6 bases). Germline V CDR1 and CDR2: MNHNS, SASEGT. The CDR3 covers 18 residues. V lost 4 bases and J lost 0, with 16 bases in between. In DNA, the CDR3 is TGTGCCAGCAGTGCTAGGCCGGGACAAACCTCTGGGGCCAACGTCCTGACTTTC. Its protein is CASSARPGQTSGANVLTF.

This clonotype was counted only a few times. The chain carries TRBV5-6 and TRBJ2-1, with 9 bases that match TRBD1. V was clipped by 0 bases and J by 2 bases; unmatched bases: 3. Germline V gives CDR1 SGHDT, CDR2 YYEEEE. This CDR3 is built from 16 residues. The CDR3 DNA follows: TGTGCCAGCAGCTTGGTAGGGGACAGGGCCTACAATGAGCAGTTCTTC. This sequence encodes CASSLVGDRAYNEQFF.

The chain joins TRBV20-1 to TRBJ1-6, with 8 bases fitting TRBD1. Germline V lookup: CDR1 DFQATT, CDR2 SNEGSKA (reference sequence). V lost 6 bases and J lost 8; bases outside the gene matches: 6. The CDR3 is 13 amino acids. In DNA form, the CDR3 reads TGCAGTGCAGAGGACAGGGAAGATTCACCCCTCCACTTT. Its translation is CSAEDREDSPLHF.

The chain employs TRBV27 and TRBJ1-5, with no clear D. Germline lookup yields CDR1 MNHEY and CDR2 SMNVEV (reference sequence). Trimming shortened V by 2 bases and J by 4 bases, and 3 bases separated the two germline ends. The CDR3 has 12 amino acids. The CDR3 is CASSLPNQPQHF. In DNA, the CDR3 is TGTGCCAGCAGTTTACCTAATCAGCCCCAGCATTTT.

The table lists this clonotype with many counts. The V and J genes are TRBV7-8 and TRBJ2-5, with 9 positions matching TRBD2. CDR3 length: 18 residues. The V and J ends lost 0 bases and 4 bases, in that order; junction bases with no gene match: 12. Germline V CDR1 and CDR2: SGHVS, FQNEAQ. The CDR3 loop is CASSLARVAGAPSETQYF. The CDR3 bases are TGTGCCAGCAGCTTAGCTAGGGTAGCGGGAGCCCCGTCAGAGACCCAGTACTTC.

The CDR3 DNA sequence: TGCGCCAGCAGCTTGGAGTGGGGTCGGGTGAACACTGAAGCTTTCTTT. Protein: CASSLEWGRVNTEAFF. This chain links TRBV5-1 with TRBJ1-1, with no clear D. This CDR3 region has 16 residues. From germline, CDR1 is SGHRS and CDR2 YFSETQ. Trimming stripped 0 bases from V and 0 bases from J, with 12 bases between.

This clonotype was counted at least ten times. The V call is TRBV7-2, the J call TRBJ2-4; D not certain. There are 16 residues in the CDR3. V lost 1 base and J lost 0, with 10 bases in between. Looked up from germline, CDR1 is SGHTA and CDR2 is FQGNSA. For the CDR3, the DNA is TGTGCCAGCAGCTTAGGCCCGCTGCTAGCCAAAAACATTCAGTACTTC. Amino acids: CASSLGPLLAKNIQYF.

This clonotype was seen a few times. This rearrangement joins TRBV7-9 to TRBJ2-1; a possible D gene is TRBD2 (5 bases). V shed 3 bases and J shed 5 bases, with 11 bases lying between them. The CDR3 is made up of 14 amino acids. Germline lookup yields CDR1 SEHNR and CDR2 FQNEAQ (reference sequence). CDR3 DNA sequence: TGTGCCAGCAGCTTGACGGGGAAAGACAATGAGCAGTTCTTC. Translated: CASSLTGKDNEQFF.

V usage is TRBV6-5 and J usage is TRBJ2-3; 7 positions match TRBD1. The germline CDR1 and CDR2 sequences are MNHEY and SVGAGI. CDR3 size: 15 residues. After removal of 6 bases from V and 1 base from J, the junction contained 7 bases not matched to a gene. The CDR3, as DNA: TGTGCCAGCAGGGGCGACAGGGCCGGCACAGATACGCAGTATTTT. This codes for CASRGDRAGTDTQYF.

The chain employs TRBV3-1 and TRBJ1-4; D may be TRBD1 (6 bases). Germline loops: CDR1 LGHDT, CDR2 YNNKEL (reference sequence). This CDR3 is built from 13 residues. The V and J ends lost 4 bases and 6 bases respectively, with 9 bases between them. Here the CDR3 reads CASSLRTDEKLFF. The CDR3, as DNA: TGTGCCAGCAGCCTACGGACAGATGAAAAACTGTTTTTT.

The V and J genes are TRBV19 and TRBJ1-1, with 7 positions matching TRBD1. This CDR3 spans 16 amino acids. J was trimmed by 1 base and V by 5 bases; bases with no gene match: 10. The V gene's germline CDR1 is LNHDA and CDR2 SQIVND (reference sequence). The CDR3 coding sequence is TGTGCCAGTAGTCCTGACCCGGGACAGAAGAACACTGAAGCTTTCTTT. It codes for CASSPDPGQKNTEAFF.